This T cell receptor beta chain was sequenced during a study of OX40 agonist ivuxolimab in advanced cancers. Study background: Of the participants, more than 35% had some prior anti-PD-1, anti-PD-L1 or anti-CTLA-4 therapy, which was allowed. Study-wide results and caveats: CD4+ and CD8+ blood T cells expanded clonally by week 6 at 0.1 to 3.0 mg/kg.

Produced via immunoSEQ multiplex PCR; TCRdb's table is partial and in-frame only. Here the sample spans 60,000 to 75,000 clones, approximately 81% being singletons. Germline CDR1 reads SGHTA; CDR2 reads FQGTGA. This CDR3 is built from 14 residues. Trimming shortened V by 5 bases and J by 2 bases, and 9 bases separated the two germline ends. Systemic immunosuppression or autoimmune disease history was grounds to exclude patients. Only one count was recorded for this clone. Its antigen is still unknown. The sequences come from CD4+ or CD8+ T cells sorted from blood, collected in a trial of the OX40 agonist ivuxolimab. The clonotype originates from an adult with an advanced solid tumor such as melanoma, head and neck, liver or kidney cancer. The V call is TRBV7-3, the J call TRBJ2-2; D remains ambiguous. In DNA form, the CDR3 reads TGTGCCAGCAGCCCACGAACTAACACCGGGGAGCTGTTTTTT. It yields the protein CASSPRTNTGELFF.